A single sample is the source of the 28 T cell receptor beta chains below, sequenced in a study of blood T cell repertoires in COVID-19. Here immunoSEQ multiplex PCR was the method, and the copy in TCRdb shows in-frame clones only, minus some. The repertoire has fewer than 85,000 clones, approximately 90% of them found once; the top ten carry approximately 10%. What was sequenced was peripheral blood. These receptors all come from a human donor in a cohort sampled during active COVID-19.

In its sample, this clone was seen a few times. The chain employs TRBV24-1 and TRBJ2-1; 7 positions match TRBD1. V dropped 1 base and J dropped 7; count of bases not matched to a gene: 3. Germline V CDR1 and CDR2: KGHDR, SFDVKD. This CDR3 spans 14 amino acids. This CDR3 reads CATSDFKQGNEQFF. CDR3 coding DNA: TGTGCCACCAGTGATTTTAAACAGGGGAATGAGCAGTTCTTC.

This clone was seen a few times. CDR3: CASSREGSNTGELFF. As DNA, the CDR3 is TGTGCCAGCTCACGGGAGGGGTCGAACACCGGGGAGCTGTTTTTT. The rearrangement uses TRBV18 and TRBJ2-2, with 7 nucleotides matching TRBD2. CDR3 size: 15 residues. With V trimmed by 4 bases and J by 0 bases, 2 bases remained unmatched. Germline V gives CDR1 KGHSH, CDR2 LQKENI.

J is TRBJ2-6 and V is TRBV4-2; 13 bases line up with TRBD2. The CDR3 is 19 residues long. Germline-derived CDR1 and CDR2 are LGHNA and YNFKEQ. The junction had 6 bases not matched to a gene; V was cut back by 4 bases and J by 0 bases. DNA of the CDR3: TGTGCCAGCAGCCCCGGGACTAGCGGGGCGAGCTCTGGGGCCAACGTCCTGACTTTC. This translates into CASSPGTSGASSGANVLTF.

The chain employs TRBV7-6 and TRBJ2-7, with D possibly being TRBD2 (6 bases). The CDR3 totals 17 residues. Germline V CDR1 and CDR2: SGHVS, FNYEAQ. The V end lost 0 bases, the J end lost 3 bases, and 18 bases lay between the germline ends. The CDR3 protein is CASSLASLASARYEQYF. The CDR3 nucleotides read TGTGCCAGCAGCTTAGCTTCCCTAGCTAGCGCCCGCTACGAGCAGTACTTC.

The chain joins TRBV6-6 to TRBJ1-6; D may be TRBD1 (5 bases). The CDR3 sequence is 14 residues long. The V gene lost 11 bases and the J gene lost 3 bases, with 14 bases spanning the gap. Germline V lookup: CDR1 MNHNY, CDR2 SVGAGI (reference sequence). The CDR3 DNA is TGTGCCGGGGGACGGGGGATCTATAATTCACCCCTCCACTTT. Translating gives CAGGRGIYNSPLHF.

The J gene is TRBJ2-7, the V gene TRBV19; the match to TRBD1 covers 8 bases. The CDR3 contains 13 residues. Trimming at V came to 5 bases and at J to 6 bases, leaving 6 bases not matched to a gene. Germline lookup yields CDR1 LNHDA and CDR2 SQIVND (reference sequence). The chain's CDR3 is CASSVGQGIEQYF. CDR3 bases: TGTGCCAGTAGTGTCGGACAGGGTATCGAGCAGTACTTC.

V and J are TRBV5-6 and TRBJ1-2; D is possibly TRBD1 (6 bases). The CDR3 contains 13 residues. V shed 2 bases and J shed 8 bases, with 13 bases lying between them. Germline V gene data show CDR1 as SGHDT and CDR2 as YYEEEE. CDR3 sequence: CASSFPGAGGYTF. The CDR3 DNA reads as TGTGCCAGCAGCTTCCCAGGGGCCGGGGGCTACACCTTC.

This chain joins TRBV3-1 (or the pseudogene TRBV3-2) and TRBJ2-3, with 10 bases aligning to TRBD2. This CDR3 is 15 amino acids long. Germline-derived CDR1 and CDR2 are LGHDT and YNNKEL (reference sequence). V trimming: 6 bases; J trimming: 6 bases; junction bases outside the gene matches: 9. CDR3 in DNA: TGTGCCAGCAGGCAACTAGCGGGGCTCGGGGATACGCAGTATTTT. Encoded protein: CASRQLAGLGDTQYF.

This clone turned up a few times. V usage is TRBV19 and J usage is TRBJ1-5; 10 bases are shared with TRBD1. CDR1 is LNHDA, CDR2 SQIVND, per germline (reference sequence). Trimming removed 7 bases from V and 2 bases from J; junction bases left unmatched: 5. CDR3 length equals 15 residues. CDR3 loop: CASMGQGYGNQPQHF. The CDR3 bases are TGTGCCAGTATGGGACAGGGGTATGGCAATCAGCCCCAGCATTTT.

V gene TRBV6-5 combines with J gene TRBJ1-1; D not resolved. The germline V gene encodes CDR1 MNHEY and CDR2 SVGAGI. The CDR3 length is 14 residues. V shed 2 bases and J shed 6 bases, with 13 bases lying between them. For the CDR3, the DNA is TGTGCCAGCAGTTACCGGGGAGGGATTTCTGAAGCTTTCTTT. Translation: CASSYRGGISEAFF.

The V call is TRBV24-1, the J call TRBJ1-2; the D is unclear. V shed 2 bases and J shed 8 bases, with 8 bases lying between them. The CDR3 runs 12 residues. CDR1 is KGHDR, CDR2 SFDVKD, per germline. This CDR3 reads CATSDSSRGYTF. CDR3 nucleotide sequence: TGTGCCACCAGTGATTCATCGCGGGGCTACACCTTC.

This chain connects TRBV30 to TRBJ2-4; the match to TRBD2 covers 13 bases. The germline CDR1 and CDR2 sequences are GTSNPN and SVGIG (reference sequence). V dropped 8 bases and J dropped 8; count of bases not matched to a gene: 9. CDR3 length equals 14 residues. This CDR3 reads CAHSTSGRLDIQYF. For the CDR3, the DNA is TGTGCCCACTCGACTAGCGGGAGGTTAGACATTCAGTACTTC.

The chain is built from TRBV9 and TRBJ2-1; TRBD2 agrees at 8 bases. Germline V lookup: CDR1 SGDLS, CDR2 YYNGEE. The CDR3 contains 17 residues. V shed 2 bases and J 1 base; nucleotides not matched to a gene: 8. The CDR3 bases are TGTGCCAGCAGCGTCTCAGCGGGGGAGAGTTCCTACAATGAGCAGTTCTTC. Protein product: CASSVSAGESSYNEQFF. The whole variable domain, remainder taken from reference TRBV9 and TRBJ2-1, is DSGVTQTPKHLITATGQRVTLRCSPRSGDLSVYWYQQSLDQGLQFLIQYYNGEERAKGNILERFSAQQFPDLHSELNLSSLELGDSALYFCASSVSAGESSYNEQFFGPGTRLTVL.

The rearrangement joins TRBV28 to TRBJ2-1; 8 nucleotides agree with TRBD1. V dropped 4 bases and J dropped 13; count of bases not matched to a gene: 3. CDR1 MDHEN and CDR2 SYDVKM come from the germline V gene. This CDR3 has 11 residues. CDR3 nucleotides: TGTGCCAGCAGTTCGGACAGGGTTCAGTTCTTC. Residues: CASSSDRVQFF.

This clone was found a few times. The rearrangement joins TRBV5-1 to TRBJ2-7, with TRBD1 matching 8 bases. With 4 bases clipped from V and 4 bases from J, the junction kept 13 bases outside the gene matches. CDR1 is SGHRS, CDR2 YFSETQ, per germline. The CDR3 extends over 16 amino acids. The CDR3 DNA sequence: TGCGCCAGCAGCCGGGATCTTGCAGGGGGCTCTTACGAGCAGTACTTC. Translating it yields CASSRDLAGGSYEQYF.

The chain combines TRBV18 with TRBJ2-1, with a possible D match to TRBD1 (6 bases). This CDR3 comprises 14 residues. The germline CDR1 and CDR2 sequences are KGHSH and LQKENI. Trimming cost V 3 bases and J 7 bases, with 13 bases left between them. The DNA of the CDR3 is TGTGCCAGCTCACCCAATGGACAGTCGAATGAGCAGTTCTTC. Encoded protein: CASSPNGQSNEQFF.

V and J are TRBV11-1 and TRBJ1-6; tentative D call: TRBD1 (6 bases). V gave up 5 bases and J gave up 1 base, with 9 bases separating them. Per germline, CDR1 SGHAT and CDR2 FQDESV (reference sequence). The CDR3 covers 15 residues. CDR3 protein: CASSVQGSYNSPLHF. CDR3 sequence (DNA): TGTGCCAGCAGCGTACAGGGTTCCTATAATTCACCCCTCCACTTT.

The chain uses TRBV19 and TRBJ1-5; 11 nucleotides agree with TRBD1. V was clipped by 5 bases and J by 6 bases; unmatched bases: 9. This CDR3 region has 16 residues. CDR1 and CDR2 from the germline V gene are LNHDA and SQIVND (reference sequence). This CDR3 reads CASSSRGQGGPQPQHF. CDR3 nucleotide sequence: TGTGCCAGTAGTTCGAGGGGACAGGGGGGACCTCAGCCCCAGCATTTT.

The chain joins TRBV18 to TRBJ1-2; TRBD1 matches at 10 bases. This CDR3 comprises 13 residues. V lost 5 bases to trimming and J lost 8 bases; unmatched junction nucleotides: 5. CDR1 is KGHSH and CDR2 is LQKENI in the germline V gene. The CDR3 DNA is TGTGCCAGCTCAAAAGGACAGGGGGAAGGCTACACCTTC. This translates into CASSKGQGEGYTF.

This clone appeared a few times. As DNA, the CDR3 is TGCGCCAGCAGCGGTCAGACAGGGGGGTGGAACACTGAAGCTTTCTTT. It is translated as CASSGQTGGWNTEAFF. The chain links TRBV5-1 to TRBJ1-1, with TRBD1 matching 9 bases. The trim removed 4 bases at V and 1 base at J, leaving 8 bases unmatched. The CDR3 totals 16 residues. The V gene's germline CDR1 is SGHRS and CDR2 YFSETQ.

This rearrangement joins TRBV4-1 to TRBJ2-1; TRBD2 aligns across 7 bases. This CDR3 is built from 15 residues. Germline CDR1 is MGHRA and CDR2 is YSYEKL. Trimming at V came to 2 bases and at J to 2 bases, leaving 3 bases not matched to a gene. CDR3 sequence: CASSQILATYNEQFF. CDR3 nucleotides: TGCGCCAGCAGCCAAATACTAGCGACCTACAATGAGCAGTTCTTC.

The gene calls are TRBV5-4 and TRBJ1-1, with D possibly being TRBD1 (6 bases). V lost 2 bases to trimming and J lost 6 bases, with 17 bases between them. The CDR3 totals 15 residues. Germline V gene data show CDR1 as SGHNT and CDR2 as YYREEE (reference sequence). The chain's CDR3 is CASSLQGRWRAEAFF. DNA of the CDR3: TGTGCCAGCAGCTTACAGGGTCGGTGGCGGGCTGAAGCTTTCTTT.

This clone has only one observation. The chain couples TRBV5-1 to TRBJ2-2, with TRBD1 matching over 9 bases. Germline CDR1 and CDR2: SGHRS and YFSETQ. The CDR3 has 17 amino acids. V lost 6 bases, J lost 4 bases, and 13 bases stayed unmatched. The CDR3: CASNPDDGTGSTGELFF. The CDR3 coding sequence is TGCGCCAGCAACCCAGACGACGGGACAGGGTCCACCGGGGAGCTGTTTTTT.

This chain connects TRBV7-9 to TRBJ1-3; D is unclear. CDR3 length: 13 amino acids. The V and J ends lost 2 bases and 0 bases respectively, with 2 bases between them. In germline, CDR1 is SEHNR, CDR2 FQNEAQ (reference sequence). CDR3 loop: CASSLYSGNTIYF. As DNA, the CDR3 is TGTGCCAGCAGCTTATACTCTGGAAACACCATATATTTT.

The rearrangement joins TRBV20-1 to TRBJ1-4; no reliable D call. The length of the CDR3 is 15 residues. Germline CDR1 and CDR2: DFQATT and SNEGSKA (reference sequence). V shed 3 bases and J shed 4 bases, with 15 bases lying between them. CDR3: CSASPYQDYNEKLFF. The CDR3 nucleotides are TGCAGTGCTAGTCCCTACCAGGACTATAATGAAAAACTGTTTTTT.

The chain carries TRBV6-7 and TRBJ1-1; TRBD1 might be the D (6 bases). TRBV6-7 belongs to the ORF category, with a function that is uncertain. Trimming cost V 2 bases and J 8 bases, with 9 bases left between them. This CDR3 is built from 12 residues. CDR3 sequence reads: CASSYNGTEAFF. The CDR3 DNA reads as TGTGCCAGCAGTTACAACGGGACAGAAGCTTTCTTT.

The chain has TRBV5-1 and TRBJ1-1; 7 positions match TRBD1. The CDR3 runs to 14 residues. With V trimmed by 4 bases and J by 5 bases, 8 bases remained unmatched. Germline V CDR1 and CDR2: SGHRS, YFSETQ. The CDR3 nucleotides read TGCGCCAGCAGCGCCGGGGGACAGAGAACTGAAGCTTTCTTT. Amino acids: CASSAGGQRTEAFF.

V gene TRBV7-3 combines with J gene TRBJ2-3; 10 nucleotides line up with TRBD2. V lost 2 bases to trimming and J lost 5 bases; unmatched junction nucleotides: 7. This CDR3 has 16 residues. The germline CDR1 and CDR2 sequences are SGHTA and FQGTGA. CDR3: CASSLVAGGFVDTQYF. For the CDR3, the DNA is TGTGCCAGCAGCTTAGTAGCGGGGGGCTTTGTAGATACGCAGTATTTT.